The rows below give T cell receptor beta chains drawn from one sample of a study of monozygotic twins with inflammatory bowel disease. TCRdb reworked the 5' RACE reads into one entry per CDR3 protein, no DNA. Its clone listing holds around 150,000 distinct CDR3 sequences. Sequenced sample: blood. The source of these receptors is a human donor with ulcerative colitis or Crohn's disease, or a healthy co-twin of an affected twin (not recorded which). Both conserved end residues are part of each CDR3. The order of the fields is V gene, J gene, CDR3 protein.

v_call: TRBV7-9
j_call: TRBJ2-7
cdr3_aa: CASSPRATSYSYEQYF

v_call: TRBV10-3
j_call: TRBJ2-7
cdr3_aa: CAISDYREAEQYF

v_call: TRBV18
j_call: TRBJ1-3
cdr3_aa: CASSRGFGNTIYF

v_call: TRBV5-1
j_call: TRBJ2-6
cdr3_aa: CASSLSGVGRTRLGANVLTF

v_call: TRBV3-1
j_call: TRBJ2-1
cdr3_aa: CASSWWGPSGEQFF

v_call: TRBV4-3
j_call: TRBJ2-7
cdr3_aa: CASSQQGGYEQYF

v_call: TRBV20-1
j_call: TRBJ2-5
cdr3_aa: CSADDPGTSGYKETQYF

v_call: TRBV28
j_call: TRBJ2-2
cdr3_aa: CASNPGRVLGELFF

v_call: TRBV24-1
j_call: TRBJ2-3
cdr3_aa: CATSDKGGIFTDTQYF

v_call: TRBV5-1
j_call: TRBJ1-2
cdr3_aa: CASSGTTQGYGYTF

v_call: TRBV20-1
j_call: TRBJ2-1
cdr3_aa: CSARYRGHSSGTNEQFF

v_call: TRBV12-3/TRBV12-4
j_call: TRBJ2-2
cdr3_aa: CASTSGGTGELFF

v_call: TRBV19
j_call: TRBJ2-7
cdr3_aa: CASSPGLAGGYEQYF

v_call: TRBV4-2
j_call: TRBJ1-5
cdr3_aa: CASSQEVRGNQPQHF

v_call: TRBV7-9
j_call: TRBJ2-7
cdr3_aa: CASSLEAGASYEQYF

v_call: TRBV5-1
j_call: TRBJ1-1
cdr3_aa: CASSLEGGAGTEAFF

v_call: TRBV5-1
j_call: TRBJ1-6
cdr3_aa: CASSLEDPDNSPLHF

v_call: TRBV7-2
j_call: TRBJ1-1
cdr3_aa: CASSLRRGTGAGTEAFF

v_call: TRBV7-3
j_call: TRBJ2-1
cdr3_aa: CASSVSGGVNEQFF

v_call: TRBV2
j_call: TRBJ2-7
cdr3_aa: CASKVGDEQYF

v_call: TRBV20-1
j_call: TRBJ2-4
cdr3_aa: CSAGGKGIQYF

v_call: TRBV5-4
j_call: TRBJ2-5
cdr3_aa: CASSAPGQSQETQYF

v_call: TRBV18
j_call: TRBJ2-3
cdr3_aa: CASSETGETDTQYF

v_call: TRBV5-1
j_call: TRBJ2-1
cdr3_aa: CASSSPRLGVSNEQFF

v_call: TRBV5-1
j_call: TRBJ2-6
cdr3_aa: CASSSGPNSGANVLTF

v_call: TRBV7-2
j_call: TRBJ2-3
cdr3_aa: CASSLASGSPNTQYF

v_call: TRBV19
j_call: TRBJ2-7
cdr3_aa: CASSPGLAGTGEQYF